Only a few counts were recorded for the clone carrying this TCR beta chain. These data originate in a study of blood T cell repertoires in COVID-19. Overall study: Samples taken during acute and convalescent COVID-19 were collected in the United States, Italy and Spain.

There are 13 residues in the CDR3. The germline V gene has CDR1 SGHTS and CDR2 YDEGEE. Trimming stripped 1 base from V and 2 bases from J, with 6 bases between. Methods used by the authors: Nucleated cell number was recorded as an estimate derived from reference gene primer amplification. Produced via immunoSEQ multiplex PCR; TCRdb's table is partial and in-frame only. Clone size and the V and J calls come from that table; the DNA yielded D and trimming. The data contain approximately 200,000 clones, 86% of them singletons. The sequence was obtained from a woman younger than 45 with active or convalescent COVID-19. Material for sequencing was peripheral blood. The chain links TRBV5-8 to TRBJ1-1, with D unclear. CDR3 sequence (DNA): TGTGCCAGCAGCTTGACCCTAAACACTGAAGCTTTCTTT. This codes for CASSLTLNTEAFF. The full variable domain, completed using reference TRBV5-8 and TRBJ1-1, is EAGVTQSPTHLIKTRGQQATLRCSPISGHTSVYWYQQALGLGLQFLLWYDEGEERNRGNFPPRFSGRQFPNYSSELNVNALELEDSALYLCASSLTLNTEAFFGQGTRLTVV.